This is a list of T cell receptor beta chains from one sample in a study of cytomegalovirus exposure and HLA in healthy donors. Assay used: immunoSEQ multiplex PCR; TCRdb lists only in-frame clones, some missing. This sample has 150,000 to 200,000 clones, with around 78% found just once. Material for sequencing was PBMCs. The receptor set was obtained from a woman aged 40 to 50 in good health and CMV-seropositive. The CDR3 runs from the conserved cysteine through the conserved F or W. Fields, in order: V gene, J gene, D gene, CDR3 length, clone size, CDR3 protein, CDR3 DNA. D genes are given only for firm matches. Clone size is not always given. Where it is, it says once, few, many or a class for expanded clones.

TRBV5-1	TRBJ1-1	TRBD1	15	.	CASSQQGAYNTEAFF	TGCGCCAGCAGCCAGCAGGGGGCGTACAACACTGAAGCTTTCTTT
TRBV21-1	TRBJ2-7	.	12	.	CASSSSGQGRYF	TGTGCCAGCAGCAGCTCGGGACAGGGCAGGTACTTC
TRBV2	TRBJ2-7	TRBD2	14	.	CARGGIAGDHEQYF	TGTGCCAGAGGGGGAATAGCGGGGGATCACGAGCAGTACTTC
TRBV5-4	TRBJ2-1	TRBD2	15	.	CASRATSGLNNEQFF	TGTGCCAGCAGAGCGACTAGCGGGTTAAACAATGAGCAGTTCTTC
TRBV5-4	TRBJ1-3	TRBD1	17	few	CASSKAGDRGSGNTIYF	TGTGCCAGCAGCAAGGCCGGGGACAGGGGATCTGGAAACACCATATATTTT
TRBV7-9	TRBJ1-4	TRBD1	14	.	CASSLGQGYEKLFF	TGTGCCAGCAGCTTGGGACAGGGTTACGAAAAACTGTTTTTT
TRBV15	TRBJ2-6	TRBD1	15	.	CATGNRGAGANGLTF	TGTGCCACCGGCAACAGGGGGGCAGGGGCCAACGGCCTGACTTTC
TRBV29-1	TRBJ1-1	.	12	.	CSVVRLNTEAFF	TGCAGCGTTGTCAGATTGAACACTGAAGCTTTCTTT
TRBV28	TRBJ1-2	.	13	.	CASSTTSNYGYTF	TGTGCCAGCAGCACGACTTCGAACTATGGCTACACCTTC
TRBV27	TRBJ1-2	.	14	.	CASRQTGGVWGYTF	TGTGCCAGCAGGCAAACAGGCGGGGTCTGGGGCTACACCTTC
TRBV27	TRBJ1-1	.	13	.	CASSFKGETEAFF	TGTGCCAGCAGTTTCAAAGGGGAAACTGAAGCTTTCTTT
TRBV6-4	TRBJ2-7	TRBD1	17	once	CASSADRGSPRPYEQYF	TGTGCCAGCAGTGCCGACAGGGGATCTCCGAGGCCCTACGAGCAGTACTTC
TRBV4-1	TRBJ2-7	TRBD1	14	few	CASSQGQHSYEQYF	TGCGCCAGCAGCCAGGGACAGCACTCCTACGAGCAGTACTTC
TRBV5-6	TRBJ1-2	TRBD1	13	once	CASSLGTGSGYTF	TGTGCCAGCAGCTTGGGGACAGGGAGCGGCTACACCTTC
TRBV14	TRBJ1-6	.	13	.	CASGTGGYSPLHF	TGTGCCAGCGGAACCGGCGGTTATTCACCCCTCCACTTT
TRBV12-5	TRBJ1-4	TRBD1	15	.	CASGSGGAGSEKLFF	TGTGCTAGTGGATCAGGGGGCGCGGGGTCCGAAAAACTGTTTTTT
TRBV6-6	TRBJ2-2	.	13	.	CASRGDTTGELFF	TGTGCCAGCAGAGGGGACACCACCGGGGAGCTGTTTTTT
TRBV9	TRBJ2-3	TRBD2	20	.	CASSAVHSGLAGVSTDTQYF	TGTGCCAGCAGCGCAGTCCACTCCGGACTAGCGGGGGTTAGCACAGATACGCAGTATTTT
TRBV28	TRBJ1-2	.	13	.	CATLLPANYGYTF	TGTGCCACCCTTTTACCAGCTAACTATGGCTACACCTTC
TRBV6-1	TRBJ1-5	.	15	.	CASSEEREWNQPQHF	TGTGCCAGCAGTGAAGAGAGGGAATGGAATCAGCCCCAGCATTTT
TRBV19	TRBJ1-6	.	13	.	CASSSGGGSPLHF	TGTGCCAGTAGTTCTGGCGGAGGCTCACCCCTCCACTTT
TRBV13	TRBJ1-1	.	13	.	CASSPQSRPEAFF	TGTGCCAGCAGCCCTCAATCGCGTCCTGAAGCTTTCTTT
TRBV19	TRBJ2-2	.	16	.	CASSMAEKRLTGELFF	TGTGCCAGTAGTATGGCCGAGAAGCGATTGACCGGGGAGCTGTTTTTT
TRBV27	TRBJ2-3	TRBD2	15	.	CASSLGVAGGLTQYF	TGTGCCAGCAGTTTAGGAGTAGCGGGGGGTCTTACGCAGTATTTT
TRBV10-2	TRBJ2-5	TRBD2	15	few	CASSEAGGALETQYF	TGCGCCAGCAGTGAGGCGGGGGGGGCTTTGGAGACCCAGTACTTC
TRBV6-1	TRBJ1-5	.	14	.	CASSNYRDYQPQHF	TGTGCCAGCAGTAACTACAGGGATTATCAGCCCCAACATTTT
TRBV5-1	TRBJ1-1	TRBD1	13	once	CASSFQGDTEAFF	TGCGCCAGCAGCTTTCAGGGGGACACTGAAGCTTTCTTT
TRBV5-4	TRBJ2-5	.	13	.	CASSLGAQETQYF	TGTGCCAGCAGCTTAGGGGCACAAGAGACCCAGTACTTC
TRBV6-5	TRBJ2-7	TRBD1	14	.	CASAPGQGAYEQYF	TGTGCCAGCGCCCCGGGGCAGGGGGCATACGAGCAGTACTTC
TRBV7-8	TRBJ1-1	TRBD1	15	.	CASSLVSRGLSEAFF	TGTGCCAGCAGCTTAGTATCCAGGGGGCTAAGTGAAGCTTTCTTT
TRBV9	TRBJ2-5	.	13	.	CASSVGGQETQYF	TGTGCCAGCAGCGTAGGAGGTCAAGAGACCCAGTACTTC
TRBV5-8	TRBJ1-6	.	17	once	CASSIRTANDYNSPLHF	TGTGCCAGCAGCATACGGACAGCTAACGACTATAATTCACCCCTCCACTTT
TRBV30	TRBJ1-1	TRBD1	14	.	CAWSVRGQGGRCFF	TGTGCCTGGAGTGTACGCGGACAGGGGGGTAGGTGTTTCTTT